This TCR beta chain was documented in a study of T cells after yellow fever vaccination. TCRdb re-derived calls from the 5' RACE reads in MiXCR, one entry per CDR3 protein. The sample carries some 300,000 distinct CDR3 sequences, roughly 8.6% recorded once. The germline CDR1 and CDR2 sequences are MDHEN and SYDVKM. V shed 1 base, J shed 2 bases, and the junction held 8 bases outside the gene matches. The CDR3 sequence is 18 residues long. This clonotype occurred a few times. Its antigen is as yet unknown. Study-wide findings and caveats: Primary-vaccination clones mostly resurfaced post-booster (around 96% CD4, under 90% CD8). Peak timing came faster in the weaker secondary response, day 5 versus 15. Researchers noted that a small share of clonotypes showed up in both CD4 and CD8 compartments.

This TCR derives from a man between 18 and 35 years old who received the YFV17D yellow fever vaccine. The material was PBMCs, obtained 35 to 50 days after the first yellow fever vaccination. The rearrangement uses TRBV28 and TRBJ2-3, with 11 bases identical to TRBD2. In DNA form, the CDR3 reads TGTGCCAGCAGTTTATTGGAACTAGCGGGGGAGATCACAGATACGCAGTATTTT. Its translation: CASSLLELAGEITDTQYF.